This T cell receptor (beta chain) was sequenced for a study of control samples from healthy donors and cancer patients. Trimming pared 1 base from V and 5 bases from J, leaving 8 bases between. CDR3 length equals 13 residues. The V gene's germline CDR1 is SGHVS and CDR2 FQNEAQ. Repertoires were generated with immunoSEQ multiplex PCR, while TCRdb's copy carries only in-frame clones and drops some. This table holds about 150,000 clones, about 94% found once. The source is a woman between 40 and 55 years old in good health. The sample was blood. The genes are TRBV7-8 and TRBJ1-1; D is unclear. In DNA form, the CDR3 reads TGTGCCAGCAGCTTAGGAACAGTGACTGAAGCTTTCTTT. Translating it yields CASSLGTVTEAFF. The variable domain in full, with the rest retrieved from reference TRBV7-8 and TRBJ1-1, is GAGVSQSPRYKVAKRGQDVALRCDPISGHVSLFWYQQALGQGPEFLTYFQNEAQLDKSGLPSDRFFAERPEGSVSTLKIQRTQQEDSAVYLCASSLGTVTEAFFGQGTRLTVV.